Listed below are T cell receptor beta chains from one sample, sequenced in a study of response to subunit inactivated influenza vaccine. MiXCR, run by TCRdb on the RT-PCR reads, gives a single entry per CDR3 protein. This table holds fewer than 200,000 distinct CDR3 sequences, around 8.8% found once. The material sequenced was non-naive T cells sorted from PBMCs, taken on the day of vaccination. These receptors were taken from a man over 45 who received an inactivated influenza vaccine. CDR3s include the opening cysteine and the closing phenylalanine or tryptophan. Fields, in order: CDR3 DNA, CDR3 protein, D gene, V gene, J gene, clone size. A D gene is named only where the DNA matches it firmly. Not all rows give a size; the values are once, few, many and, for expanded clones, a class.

TGCGCCAGCAGCAAGAGACAGGGGGCTTACGAGCAGTACTTC	CASSKRQGAYEQYF	TRBD1	TRBV10-2	TRBJ2-7	-
TGTGCCAGCACCTTCGGTCGGGGGAGCTCCTACGAGCAGTACTTC	CASTFGRGSSYEQYF	-	TRBV7-8	TRBJ2-7	few
TGCGCCAGCAGCTTGCTTGTAGCGGGGTCGCGGGAGACCCAGTACTTC	CASSLLVAGSRETQYF	TRBD2	TRBV5-1	TRBJ2-5	-
TGTGCCAGCAGGCAGGGACAGGCGAACACCGGGGAGCTGTTTTTT	CASRQGQANTGELFF	TRBD1	TRBV6-1	TRBJ2-2	-
TGTGCCATCAGTGGCGGGGGGCAGGCCTACGAGCAGTACTTC	CAISGGGQAYEQYF	TRBD2	TRBV10-3	TRBJ2-7	few
TGTGCCAGCTCACCAGGACAGGGCGATTACGAGCAGTACTTC	CASSPGQGDYEQYF	TRBD1	TRBV18	TRBJ2-7	few
TGCAGTGCTAGTTATGGGGGGGGGGCCAATGAGCAGTTCTTC	CSASYGGGANEQFF	-	TRBV20-1	TRBJ2-1	many
TGTGCCAGCAGCTTAGGAGGGGATTATTCACCCCTCCACTTT	CASSLGGDYSPLHF	-	TRBV7-9	TRBJ1-6	-
TGCAGTGCTAGAGATAAGGACGGGACCCAGTACTTC	CSARDKDGTQYF	-	TRBV20-1	TRBJ2-5	many
TGTGCCACCCAGGGTCCAGGGGCGGGATTCCTGCGGCAGTACTTC	CATQGPGAGFLRQYF	-	TRBV6-1	TRBJ2-7	-
TGCAGTGCTATTAGCACAGGGGATTATGGCTACACCTTC	CSAISTGDYGYTF	TRBD1	TRBV20-1	TRBJ1-2	few
TGTGCCAGCAGTTTTGGGTTAGCGGGCACGGTCGAGCAGTACTTC	CASSFGLAGTVEQYF	TRBD2	TRBV28	TRBJ2-7	-
TGCAGCGTCGGACGGGACCTTAAGAACACTGAAGCTTTCTTT	CSVGRDLKNTEAFF	-	TRBV29-1	TRBJ1-1	few
TGTGCCAGCAGTGAATATAGGGCAGGCCACGAGCAGTACTTC	CASSEYRAGHEQYF	-	TRBV25-1	TRBJ2-7	many
TGTGCCAGCAGCTTAGGGACATTCGGAAACACCATATATTTT	CASSLGTFGNTIYF	-	TRBV13	TRBJ1-3	many
TGTGCCAGCCAAGAGACCCAGTACTTC	CASQETQYF	-	TRBV6-4	TRBJ2-5	few
TGTGCAAGCAGGTTCATGAACACTGAAGCTTTCTTT	CASRFMNTEAFF	-	TRBV2	TRBJ1-1	few
TGTGCCAGCAGTTCGAGTACTGGGACAGGTGTTGAAAAACTGTTTTTT	CASSSSTGTGVEKLFF	TRBD1	TRBV28	TRBJ1-4	few
TGTGCCAGCAGTTGGGATTTGGGGGCGCGGGCTAACTATGGCTACACCTTC	CASSWDLGARANYGYTF	-	TRBV6-2/TRBV6-3	TRBJ1-2	many
TGCAGCGTTGGACAAGCTGGGGCCAACGTCCTGACTTTC	CSVGQAGANVLTF	-	TRBV29-1	TRBJ2-6	-
TGCGCCAGCAGCGTTAGCGGGAGCGACGAGACCCAGTACTTC	CASSVSGSDETQYF	TRBD2	TRBV5-1	TRBJ2-5	many
TGTGCCAGCAGCCCCCCTACTAGCTCCGGGGAGCTGTTTTTT	CASSPPTSSGELFF	-	TRBV6-2/TRBV6-3	TRBJ2-2	many
TGTGCCAGCAGGGGGAGGAATAATGAAAAACTGTTTTTT	CASRGRNNEKLFF	-	TRBV12-3/TRBV12-4	TRBJ1-4	few
TGTGCCACCAGTGATCGGACAGGGTCGGTTCATGGGGCCAACGTCCTGACTTTC	CATSDRTGSVHGANVLTF	TRBD1	TRBV24-1	TRBJ2-6	few
TGCAGTGCTAGAGAGGCAAGGATCTACACCGGGGAGCTGTTTTTT	CSAREARIYTGELFF	-	TRBV20-1	TRBJ2-2	many
TGTGCCAGCAGACTTGGGACTAGCGGGGGTAGAGATACGCAGTATTTT	CASRLGTSGGRDTQYF	TRBD2	TRBV6-1	TRBJ2-3	-
TGCAGTGCGTCCCAAACAGGGTACGCAGATACGCAGTATTTT	CSASQTGYADTQYF	-	TRBV20-1	TRBJ2-3	few
TGTGCCAGCAGCCCGCGACGGACAGGGATCTCGGACGAGCAGTACTTC	CASSPRRTGISDEQYF	TRBD1	TRBV3-1	TRBJ2-7	few
TGTGCCAGTAGCCGCAGGGTAAACTACGAGCAGTACTTC	CASSRRVNYEQYF	-	TRBV19	TRBJ2-7	few
TGTGCCAGCAGTTTAGGAGGGAGCCCTTTCTTT	CASSLGGSPFF	-	TRBV12-3/TRBV12-4	TRBJ1-1	many
TGTGCCAGCACCCGAACCCCGGGAAACACCATATATTTT	CASTRTPGNTIYF	-	TRBV7-2	TRBJ1-3	-
TGCGCCAGCAGCCAAGATGGGGATAGCGGGGGTGACAATGAGCAGTTCTTC	CASSQDGDSGGDNEQFF	TRBD2	TRBV4-3	TRBJ2-1	few
TGTGCCAGCAGCTTGAGGCAGGGGGCAATTTCACCCCTCCACTTT	CASSLRQGAISPLHF	TRBD1	TRBV5-8	TRBJ1-6	many
TGTGCCAGCAGTCCGGCCCCCGGGGAGACCCAGTACTTC	CASSPAPGETQYF	-	TRBV27	TRBJ2-5	few
TGCAGGGGTAGCGGGAGGTCCCACTACAATGAGCAGTTCTTC	CRGSGRSHYNEQFF	TRBD2	TRBV20-1	TRBJ2-1	-
TGTGCCAGCAGTCTCGTACGACCAGCCGGGGAGCTGTTTTTT	CASSLVRPAGELFF	-	TRBV28	TRBJ2-2	many
TGCGCCAGCAGCCAAGGGACTAGCGGGATCGCCTACGAGCAGTACTTC	CASSQGTSGIAYEQYF	TRBD2	TRBV4-3	TRBJ2-7	once
TGCGCCAGCAGCCAAGATCGAGGGGCCTACTATGGCTACACCTTC	CASSQDRGAYYGYTF	-	TRBV4-3	TRBJ1-2	-
TGTGCCACCACCCGGGACCGAACTGAAGCTTTCTTT	CATTRDRTEAFF	-	TRBV15	TRBJ1-1	few
TGTGCCAGCAGCTTATTTGGAGCGGCCGGGGAGCTGTTTTTT	CASSLFGAAGELFF	-	TRBV7-2	TRBJ2-2	-
TGTGCCAGCAGTTTAATCGGGGCCGTCCCCCTGGGCTACAATGAGCAGTTCTTC	CASSLIGAVPLGYNEQFF	-	TRBV27	TRBJ2-1	few
TGTGCCAGCAGCTTGGGTCTTATGACAGGGCCTTATAATTCACCCCTCCACTTT	CASSLGLMTGPYNSPLHF	TRBD1	TRBV5-4	TRBJ1-6	many
TGCGCCAGCAGCCAACCCATCGAGGGGTACGAGCAGTACTTC	CASSQPIEGYEQYF	-	TRBV4-1	TRBJ2-7	few